This TCR beta chain derives from a study of T-cell reconstitution after alpha-beta-depleted transplantation in children. Unique molecular identifiers were used to barcode this TCRbeta library. MiXCR, run by TCRdb on the PCR reads, gives a single entry per CDR3 protein. Found here are about 830,000 distinct CDR3 sequences, roughly 15% of them singletons; the top ten hold about 5%. Source: PBMCs, mostly from graft donor cells, taken 360 days after TCRalphabeta/CD19-depleted stem cell transplant. The clonotype was recovered from a male patient under 18 who had a stem cell transplant for acute lymphoblastic leukemia, so the T cells may come from the graft donor.

The CDR3 protein is CASAGTGVEQYF. For the CDR3, the DNA is TGTGCCAGCGCGGGCACAGGGGTCGAGCAGTACTTC. The chain recombines TRBV27 with TRBJ2-7, with 7 bases aligning to TRBD1. CDR1 and CDR2 from the germline V gene are MNHEY and SMNVEV (reference sequence). The ends lost 8 bases at V and 6 bases at J; junction bases unmatched: 7. This CDR3 spans 12 amino acids.